Shown below are 2 T cell receptor beta chains from a single sample sequenced in a study of radiotherapy plus CTLA-4 blockade in lung cancer. Repertoires were generated with immunoSEQ multiplex PCR, while TCRdb's copy carries only in-frame clones and drops some. The data hold 75,000 to 100,000 clones, with about 70% observed a single time. Sequences were derived from peripheral blood, sampled from a patient treated with radiotherapy plus ipilimumab. Source of these receptors: a human donor with non-small cell lung cancer who had a partial response to radiotherapy plus ipilimumab. Some clones in this sample may be carry-over from other donors' samples.

The V gene is TRBV28, the J gene TRBJ1-1, with 7 bases lining up with TRBD1. The CDR3 has 15 residues. In germline, CDR1 is MDHEN, CDR2 SYDVKM. Germline trimming cut 3 bases from V and 4 bases from J; bases unmatched to any gene: 8. This CDR3 is CASSFPGTVSTEAFF. Here the CDR3 DNA reads TGTGCCAGCAGTTTCCCCGGGACAGTGAGCACTGAAGCTTTCTTT.

J is TRBJ1-2 and V is TRBV5-5, with 7 bases fitting TRBD1. Germline CDR1 and CDR2: SGHKS and YYEKEE (reference sequence). V dropped 4 bases and J dropped 5; count of bases not matched to a gene: 11. This CDR3 contains 15 residues. The CDR3 spells CASSAGQAFGYGYTF. The CDR3 DNA sequence: TGTGCCAGCAGCGCAGGACAGGCCTTTGGGTATGGCTACACCTTC.